A single sample is the source of the 8 T cell receptor beta chains below, sequenced in a study of control samples from healthy donors and cancer patients. Method: immunoSEQ multiplex PCR; TCRdb's copy keeps in-frame clones and lacks some. The sample carries more than 150,000 clones, 85% to 95% recorded once. Input material: blood. These receptors were collected from a man aged 50 to 60 in good health.

The CDR3 is CASSSGHLPYEQYF. The DNA of the CDR3 is TGTGCCAGCAGCTCCGGGCATCTACCCTACGAGCAGTACTTC. The V call is TRBV7-2, the J call TRBJ2-7; D not certain. The germline V gene has CDR1 SGHTA and CDR2 FQGNSA. The CDR3 has 14 amino acids. The V end was cut by 4 bases, the J end by 2 bases, with 12 bases between.

CDR3 sequence: CASSQGSYEQYF. The CDR3, as DNA: TGTGCCAGCAGCCAAGGCAGCTACGAGCAGTACTTC. This chain joins TRBV11-2 and TRBJ2-7; D is unresolved. The V end was cut by 5 bases, the J end by 3 bases, with 8 bases between. CDR1 and CDR2 (germline): SGHAT, FQNNGV. The CDR3 has 12 amino acids.

The V and J genes are TRBV19 and TRBJ2-3; no definite D call. Germline-derived CDR1 and CDR2 are LNHDA and SQIVND (reference sequence). The CDR3 totals 14 residues. Trimming removed 7 bases from V and 2 bases from J, with 13 bases in between. The CDR3 is CASIAADHTDTQYF. The CDR3 DNA reads TGTGCCAGTATCGCGGCGGACCACACAGATACGCAGTATTTT.

The chain joins TRBV3-1 (or the pseudogene TRBV3-2) to TRBJ2-7, with D hard to call. The CDR3 is made up of 15 amino acids. Between the trimmed V and J ends, which lost 2 bases and 3 bases, there was a span of 14 bases. Germline loops: CDR1 LGHDT, CDR2 YNNKEL (reference sequence). The CDR3 loop reads CASSQIGGSRYEQYF. DNA of the CDR3: TGTGCCAGCAGCCAAATCGGTGGTAGCCGCTACGAGCAGTACTTC.

CDR3 in amino acids: CASRDRLSEQFF. CDR3 nucleotides: TGTGCCAGTAGGGACAGACTTAGTGAGCAGTTCTTC. The chain has TRBV19 and TRBJ2-1; TRBD1 is a possible D gene (6 bases). The length of the CDR3 is 12 residues. Germline values: CDR1 LNHDA, CDR2 SQIVND (reference sequence). V was trimmed by 6 bases and J by 9 bases, leaving 12 bases between them.

V usage is TRBV25-1 and J usage is TRBJ2-2, with 9 positions matching TRBD1. Germline-derived CDR1 and CDR2 are MGHDK and SYGVNS. The CDR3 is made up of 16 amino acids. The junction had 3 bases not matched to a gene; V was cut back by 0 bases and J by 4 bases. CDR3 bases: TGTGCCAGCAGTGAATACGGGACAGGGCTCACCGGGGAGCTGTTTTTT. It translates to CASSEYGTGLTGELFF.

This clone was seen just once. The chain joins TRBV6-8 to TRBJ1-3; 8 positions agree with TRBD1. This CDR3 region has 15 residues. With V trimmed by 6 bases and J by 4 bases, 8 bases remained unmatched. The germline gives CDR1 MNHGY, CDR2 SAAAGT. Here the CDR3 reads CASSHADRGGNTIYF. Here the CDR3 DNA reads TGTGCCAGCAGCCACGCCGACAGGGGCGGAAACACCATATATTTT.

This clone was counted a single time. The rearrangement links TRBV19 to TRBJ1-2; TRBD1 matches 7 bases. After removal of 4 bases from V and 4 bases from J, the junction contained 15 bases not matched to a gene. The CDR3 consists of 17 residues. CDR1 LNHDA and CDR2 SQIVND come from the germline V gene (reference sequence). CDR3 region: CASSKGGGFEIGYGYTF. DNA of the CDR3: TGTGCCAGTAGTAAAGGGGGCGGGTTCGAGATTGGCTATGGCTACACCTTC.